This T cell receptor (beta chain) originates from a study of Ad26.COV2.S vaccination and SARS-CoV-2 variants. Study-wide results and limits: TCR breadth and depth estimates may have understated total T cell responses.

Documented treatment: around 19 received Ad26.COV2.S at low or high dose, single or two shots; 5 received placebo; per-sample allocation not given. Samples were taken on day 63 after the first vaccine or placebo injection. Vaccination employed an Ad26 vector expressing the Wuhan-strain SARS-CoV-2 spike. As concerns this clone: Antigen unknown.

CDR1 is SGHDN and CDR2 is FVKESK in the germline V gene. With V trimmed by 5 bases and J by 0 bases, 8 bases remained unmatched. CDR3 length: 17 residues. Sequencing was performed with immunoSEQ multiplex PCR; in TCRdb, only in-frame clones are kept and a portion is missing. The sample gives 350,000 to 450,000 clones, under 90% of which show up once; approximately 7% is in the top ten. This specimen consisted of peripheral blood, obtained in a trial of Ad26.COV2.S vaccine versus placebo. This chain links TRBV14 with TRBJ1-3, with 9 positions matching TRBD1. The TCR was taken from a person between 18 and 60 years old who received the Ad26.COV2.S COVID-19 vaccine or a placebo. CDR3 region: CASSDRTGAFSGNTIYF. CDR3 DNA: TGTGCCAGCAGCGACCGGACAGGGGCTTTCTCTGGAAACACCATATATTTT.